This record concerns one T cell receptor (beta chain) sequence. Its cognate antigen is unknown. Time point here: week 35, safety follow-up. Mutant IDH1 20-mer peptide, at 300 ug, made up each vaccine dose, with topical imiquimod. With 5 bases clipped from V and 6 bases from J, the junction kept 7 bases outside the gene matches. CDR3 length: 14 amino acids. Germline CDR1 and CDR2: PRHDT and FYEKMQ (reference sequence). The sample comes from a study of a mutant IDH1 vaccine in newly diagnosed glioma. Turning to the study itself: Patients were started on vaccination 4-6 weeks after radiotherapy alone, or with temozolomide cycles. Pretreatment consisted of radiotherapy, temozolomide, or both, with most receiving both. Visit timing is recorded as week 35 for V12 and week 47 for V13.

Data came from immunoSEQ multiplex PCR; TCRdb stores just in-frame clones and leaves some out. In the table there are 25,000 to 40,000 clones, 60% to 80% of which are singletons. This specimen was PBMCs, taken from a glioma patient whose treatment included an IDH1 peptide vaccine. This clonotype was obtained from a woman in her twenties or thirties with glioma. Some clones in this sample may be carry-over from other donors' samples. This chain joins TRBV13 and TRBJ2-7; 10 nucleotides agree with TRBD1. In DNA, the CDR3 is TGTGCCAGCAGCCCTGGGACAGGGGCCCTCGAGCAGTACTTC. This sequence encodes CASSPGTGALEQYF.